This TCR beta chain was identified in a study of blood T cell repertoires in COVID-19. Study at large: Spain, Italy and the United States supplied samples that represented acute and convalescent COVID-19. In each case, the material was cDNA or gDNA derived from T cells, B-cell-depleted T cells, or PBMCs.

Per the original data handling: Researchers report that nucleated cell counts were estimated from reference gene primer amplification. Libraries were prepared by immunoSEQ multiplex PCR; TCRdb keeps only in-frame clonotypes and omits some of them. V and J calls and clone size are copied from that table; D and trimming were computed from the DNA. The repertoire holds around 200,000 clones, with around three quarters as singletons. The germline CDR1 and CDR2 sequences are LNHDA and SQIVND (reference sequence). V was clipped by 6 bases and J by 1 base; unmatched bases: 10. The CDR3 has 18 amino acids. J is TRBJ2-2 and V is TRBV19; 11 nucleotides match TRBD2. This TCR was recovered from a woman in her seventies with acute or convalescent COVID-19. Sample: peripheral blood. The CDR3 DNA reads as TGTGCCAGTAGCTTTACTAGCGGGAGCCTCGAGAACACCGGGGAGCTGTTTTTT. It specifies CASSFTSGSLENTGELFF.